Shown below are 4 T cell receptor beta chains from a single sample sequenced in a study of vaccination effects on CD4 cells after COVID-19. The culture ran for less than 12 days, and then CD4+ T cells were isolated. BNT162b2 vaccine or mRNA-1273 vaccine was given to participants in two doses. TCRdb's table, derived via immunoSEQ multiplex PCR, lists solely in-frame clones and lacks some. The sample shows about 71,000 clones, over 75% of them seen only once. Antigens of these TCRs are unknown. Material: CD4+ T cells from PBMCs cultured without peptide, obtained after COVID-19 vaccination. The source is a human donor who received a COVID-19 vaccine.

The V call is TRBV2, the J call TRBJ2-2, with 7 nucleotides matching TRBD2. The CDR3 covers 16 residues. Germline-derived CDR1 and CDR2 are SNHLY and FYNNEI. V lost 3 bases to trimming and J lost 0 bases; unmatched junction nucleotides: 4. The CDR3 DNA reads as TGTGCCAGCAGTGATGTCACTAGCGCGAACACCGGGGAGCTGTTTTTT. Amino acid sequence: CASSDVTSANTGELFF.

V gene TRBV19 combines with J gene TRBJ1-1; weak D call: TRBD1 (6 bases). The germline V gene has CDR1 LNHDA and CDR2 SQIVND (reference sequence). CDR3 length equals 15 residues. The V end was cut by 3 bases, the J end by 5 bases, with 16 bases between. The DNA of the CDR3 is TGTGCCAGTAGTATGGCCAGGGGCGGGGGGACTGAAGCTTTCTTT. This encodes CASSMARGGGTEAFF.

The rearrangement uses TRBV7-3 and TRBJ1-1; D is ambiguous. The CDR3 length is 13 residues. Germline-derived CDR1 and CDR2 are SGHTA and FQGTGA. Trimming cost V 4 bases and J 4 bases, with 10 bases left between them. CDR3 DNA sequence: TGTGCCAGCAGCTGGGATTCGGTCACTGAAGCTTTCTTT. Its protein product is CASSWDSVTEAFF.

The chain recombines TRBV7-2 with TRBJ1-5, with TRBD1 identical over 7 bases. The junction had 8 bases not matched to a gene; V was cut back by 8 bases and J by 4 bases. The CDR3 has 14 amino acids. CDR1 is SGHTA and CDR2 is FQGNSA in the germline V gene. The CDR3 nucleotides read TGTGCCAGCGGGGCAGGGGGGAGAAATCAGCCCCAGCATTTT. This encodes CASGAGGRNQPQHF.